The 18 T cell receptor beta chains below come from one sample, sequenced in a study of blood T cell repertoires in COVID-19. Profiled with immunoSEQ multiplex PCR; TCRdb holds only in-frame clones, not every one. The sample carries about 150,000 clones, approximately 86% recorded once. Sequenced sample: peripheral blood. The source of these receptors is a woman older than 75 with COVID-19, enrolled during active disease.

J is TRBJ2-1 and V is TRBV18; unclear D gene. Looked up from germline, CDR1 is KGHSH and CDR2 is LQKENI. Trimming shortened V by 3 bases and J by 9 bases, and 15 bases separated the two germline ends. CDR3 length: 14 amino acids. CDR3 nucleotide sequence: TGTGCCAGCTCACCCGAAATCGGGTTCACTGAGCAGTTCTTC. Its translation: CASSPEIGFTEQFF.

In DNA, the CDR3 is TGTGCCAGCAGGAACAGGAATGAGCAGTTCTTC. The encoded protein is CASRNRNEQFF. V is TRBV28 and J is TRBJ2-1; a possible D gene is TRBD1 (5 bases). This CDR3 spans 11 amino acids. The ends were cut back, 6 bases at V and 7 bases at J, with 7 bases in the middle. Looked up from germline, CDR1 is MDHEN and CDR2 is SYDVKM.

This rearrangement joins TRBV19 to TRBJ1-5; no reliable D call. Germline V gives CDR1 LNHDA, CDR2 SQIVND (reference sequence). V dropped 10 bases and J dropped 0 bases, with 19 bases sitting between them. The CDR3 is 16 residues long. CDR3 in amino acids: CATKEGFGYSNQPQHF. The CDR3 DNA reads TGTGCCACAAAGGAGGGATTTGGCTATAGCAATCAGCCCCAGCATTTT.

The V and J genes are TRBV27 and TRBJ1-3; D ambiguous. The ends were cut back, 4 bases at V and 3 bases at J, with 13 bases in the middle. There are 15 residues in the CDR3. CDR1 and CDR2 from the germline V gene are MNHEY and SMNVEV (reference sequence). The CDR3 DNA is TGTGCCAGCAGTTCCAACCCAGGTCATGGAAACACCATATATTTT. This sequence encodes CASSSNPGHGNTIYF.

V is TRBV9 and J is TRBJ2-1; D unresolved. The CDR3 loop spans 13 amino acids. Germline loops: CDR1 SGDLS, CDR2 YYNGEE. The ends were cut back, 5 bases at V and 10 bases at J, with 16 bases in the middle. In DNA, the CDR3 is TGTGCCAGCAGTGCCCTCGGGTCGTCGGAGCAGTTCTTC. Its protein is CASSALGSSEQFF.

This clone was counted once. The chain has TRBV14 and TRBJ1-1; no clear D gene. The germline V gene encodes CDR1 SGHDN and CDR2 FVKESK. Trimming pared 1 base from V and 4 bases from J, leaving 19 bases between. The CDR3 loop spans 17 amino acids. The CDR3 is CASSQAKSPPGRTEAFF. The DNA for the CDR3 is TGTGCCAGCAGCCAAGCAAAATCGCCACCTGGCCGCACTGAAGCTTTCTTT. The full variable domain, in which reference TRBV14 and TRBJ1-1 provide the parts outside the CDR3, is EAGVTQFPSHSVIEKGQTVTLRCDPISGHDNLYWYRRVMGKEIKFLLHFVKESKQDESGMPNNRFLAERTGGTYSTLKVQPAELEDSGVYFCASSQAKSPPGRTEAFFGQGTRLTVV.

The chain couples TRBV18 to TRBJ1-5; tentatively, D is TRBD1 (6 bases). The germline CDR1 and CDR2 sequences are KGHSH and LQKENI. The CDR3 sequence is 17 residues long. Trimming left V 4 bases short and J 0 bases short, with 16 bases between. CDR3 nucleotides: TGTGCCAGCTCACGGTGGGACATCTACCCTAGCAATCAGCCCCAGCATTTT. It encodes CASSRWDIYPSNQPQHF.

The chain has TRBV28 and TRBJ2-3, with D possibly matching TRBD1 (6 bases). The CDR3 is 12 residues long. CDR1 and CDR2 (germline): MDHEN, SYDVKM. Trimming stripped 2 bases from V and 11 bases from J, with 11 bases between. The CDR3 sequence is CASSLRQEGQYF. CDR3 DNA sequence: TGTGCCAGCAGTTTAAGACAGGAAGGGCAGTATTTT.

This clone has just a few counts. CDR3 coding DNA: TGCGCCAGCAGCCAAGGGACTAGCCTAAACACCGGGGAGCTGTTTTTT. Translation: CASSQGTSLNTGELFF. The rearrangement joins TRBV4-1 to TRBJ2-2; TRBD2 matches at 8 bases. The CDR3 totals 16 residues. V trimming: 1 base; J trimming: 2 bases; junction bases outside the gene matches: 3. The germline CDR1 and CDR2 sequences are MGHRA and YSYEKL.

This chain joins TRBV28 and TRBJ2-1, with D possibly being TRBD1 (7 bases). The CDR3 is made up of 17 amino acids. In germline, CDR1 is MDHEN, CDR2 SYDVKM. Between the trimmed V and J ends, which lost 5 bases and 1 base, there was a span of 18 bases. The DNA for the CDR3 is TGTGCCAGCAGTGGGCGGGACAGTTTTAAGTCCTACAATGAGCAGTTCTTC. This gives the protein CASSGRDSFKSYNEQFF.

A few counts support this clone. This chain links TRBV9 with TRBJ2-7, with D tentatively TRBD1 (5 bases). Trimming took 0 bases from V and 5 from J, leaving 12 bases between them. The CDR3 is made up of 14 amino acids. CDR1 and CDR2 from the germline V gene are SGDLS and YYNGEE. The CDR3 reads CASSVDGASNEQYF. For the CDR3, the DNA is TGTGCCAGCAGCGTAGATGGGGCAAGCAACGAGCAGTACTTC. The whole variable domain, remainder taken from reference TRBV9 and TRBJ2-7, is DSGVTQTPKHLITATGQRVTLRCSPRSGDLSVYWYQQSLDQGLQFLIQYYNGEERAKGNILERFSAQQFPDLHSELNLSSLELGDSALYFCASSVDGASNEQYFGPGTRLTVT.

The genes are TRBV28 and TRBJ2-7; D is ambiguous. This CDR3 contains 14 residues. With 5 bases removed from V and 3 bases from J, the gap between germline ends came to 14 bases. The germline gives CDR1 MDHEN, CDR2 SYDVKM. CDR3 coding DNA: TGTGCCAGCAGTCCCCCAACAGAGAGCTACGAGCAGTACTTC. Translating gives CASSPPTESYEQYF. Based on the CDR3 plus reference TRBV28 and TRBJ2-7, the full variable domain is DVKVTQSSRYLVKRTGEKVFLECVQDMDHENMFWYRQDPGLGLRLIYFSYDVKMKEKGDIPEGYSVSREKKERFSLILESASTNQTSMYLCASSPPTESYEQYFGPGTRLTVT.

The chain couples TRBV6-5 to TRBJ1-2; TRBD1 matches 7 bases. The CDR3 sequence is 14 residues long. Germline CDR1 is MNHEY and CDR2 is SVGAGI. The ends lost 5 bases at V and 4 bases at J; junction bases unmatched: 7. The CDR3 nucleotides read TGTGCCAGCAGTCACCAACAGGGGATCTATGGCTACACCTTC. It specifies CASSHQQGIYGYTF.

The chain combines TRBV5-6 with TRBJ2-6; D is perhaps TRBD1 (6 bases). This CDR3 has 15 residues. Per germline, CDR1 SGHDT and CDR2 YYEEEE. V lost 3 bases to trimming and J lost 1 base, with 8 bases between them. In nucleotides, the CDR3 is TGTGCCAGCAGCTGGGGGCCTTCTGGGGCCAACGTCCTGACTTTC. It yields the protein CASSWGPSGANVLTF.

The V gene is TRBV28, the J gene TRBJ1-2; D gene unclear. Per the germline V gene, CDR1 is MDHEN and CDR2 is SYDVKM. The CDR3 runs to 13 residues. V was shortened by 4 bases and J by 4 bases, with 10 bases between the two germline ends. Written as DNA, the CDR3 is TGTGCCAGCAGTTCCGGGCGGGGCTATGGCTACACCTTC. Encoded protein: CASSSGRGYGYTF.

This chain connects TRBV19 to TRBJ1-1, with a possible D match to TRBD1 (5 bases). Trimming took off 3 bases at V and 2 bases at J, with 10 bases between the two ends. The germline CDR1 and CDR2 sequences are LNHDA and SQIVND (reference sequence). The CDR3 has 14 amino acids. The chain's CDR3 is CASSIDSFNTEAFF. The DNA of the CDR3 is TGTGCCAGTAGTATCGACAGCTTTAACACTGAAGCTTTCTTT. Based on the CDR3 plus reference TRBV19 and TRBJ1-1, the full variable domain is DGGITQSPKYLFRKEGQNVTLSCEQNLNHDAMYWYRQDPGQGLRLIYYSQIVNDFQKGDIAEGYSVSREKKESFPLTVTSAQKNPTAFYLCASSIDSFNTEAFFGQGTRLTVV.

This clone was observed a few times. CDR3 loop: CASSSDRGLETQYF. CDR3 in DNA: TGTGCCAGCAGCTCGGACAGGGGGCTAGAGACCCAGTACTTC. The genes are TRBV7-9 and TRBJ2-5, with 11 bases that match TRBD1. Germline V gives CDR1 SEHNR, CDR2 FQNEAQ (reference sequence). Trimming at V came to 4 bases and at J to 4 bases, leaving 2 bases not matched to a gene. The length of the CDR3 is 14 residues. The full variable domain, completed using reference TRBV7-9 and TRBJ2-5, is DTGVSQNPRHKITKRGQNVTFRCDPISEHNRLYWYRQTLGQGPEFLTYFQNEAQLEKSRLLSDRFSAERPKGSFSTLEIQRTEQGDSAMYLCASSSDRGLETQYFGPGTRLLVL.

The rearrangement uses TRBV5-4 and TRBJ2-3, with a possible D match to TRBD2 (6 bases). This CDR3 comprises 14 residues. The V gene's germline CDR1 is SGHNT and CDR2 YYREEE (reference sequence). V shed 4 bases and J shed 7 bases, with 16 bases lying between them. In nucleotides, the CDR3 is TGTGCCAGCAGCCCCCGGGACTCCTCCAATACGCAGTATTTT. Translating it yields CASSPRDSSNTQYF.